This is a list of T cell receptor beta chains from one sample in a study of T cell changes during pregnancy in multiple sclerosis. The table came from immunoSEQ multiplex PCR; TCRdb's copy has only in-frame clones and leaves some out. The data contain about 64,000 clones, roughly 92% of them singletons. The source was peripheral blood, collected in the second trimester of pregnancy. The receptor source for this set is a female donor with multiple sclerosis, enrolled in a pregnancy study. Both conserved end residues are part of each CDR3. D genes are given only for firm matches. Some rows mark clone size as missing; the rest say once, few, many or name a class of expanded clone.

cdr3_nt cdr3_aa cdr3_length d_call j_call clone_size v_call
TGCGCCAGCAGCCCCTCGGGGGGCGCGGTAACTGGAAACACCATATATTTT CASSPSGGAVTGNTIYF 17 - TRBJ1-3 - TRBV4-3
TGTGCCAGCAGTAAATGGGGGGAAGAGGGTGGCTACACCTTC CASSKWGEEGGYTF 14 - TRBJ1-2 - TRBV27
TGCAGCGTGGGGACAGGGGAAGAAAAACTGTTTTTT CSVGTGEEKLFF 12 TRBD1 TRBJ1-4 - TRBV29-1
TGTGCCAGCAGCCGCGGGACGGATAAAAACACTGAAGCTTTCTTT CASSRGTDKNTEAFF 15 - TRBJ1-1 - TRBV28
TGTGCCAGCAGCTTGATAACAGGGACCCCCACAGATACGCAGTATTTT CASSLITGTPTDTQYF 16 - TRBJ2-3 - TRBV11-2
TGTGCCAGCAGCTTGAGAGAGGTGCGTACCACTGAAGCTTTCTTT CASSLREVRTTEAFF 15 - TRBJ1-1 - TRBV5-5
TGTGCCATCAGTCGACTAGCGGGAGCCCAGTATTTT CAISRLAGAQYF 12 TRBD2 TRBJ2-3 - TRBV10-3
TGTGCCAGCAGCCCCCAATCCGACACGCTATTCGGCTACACCTTC CASSPQSDTLFGYTF 15 - TRBJ1-2 - TRBV5-5
TGTGCCATCAGTGAGTCACCTGGCACCACTGAAGCTTTCTTT CAISESPGTTEAFF 14 - TRBJ1-1 - TRBV10-3
TGTGCCAGCAGGCTTAGCGGGAGGGCCCGCGAGCAGTACTTC CASRLSGRAREQYF 14 TRBD2 TRBJ2-7 - TRBV28
TGTGCCAGCAGCTCTAGCTATAGCAATCAGCCCCAGCATTTT CASSSSYSNQPQHF 14 - TRBJ1-5 - TRBV6-5
TGTGCCAGCAGCTTGCAGTCGAACACTGAAGCTTTCTTT CASSLQSNTEAFF 13 - TRBJ1-1 - TRBV5-4
TGTGCCAGCAGTCAACCGGGACTAGCGGGATGGGAGACCCAGTACTTC CASSQPGLAGWETQYF 16 TRBD2 TRBJ2-5 - TRBV25-1
TGTGCCAGCAGTGAAGCCCCCGGGACAGGGGGAGATACGCAGTATTTT CASSEAPGTGGDTQYF 16 TRBD1 TRBJ2-3 - TRBV6-1
TGTGCCTGGAGTCCGGGACTAGCGGGAGACGACGAGCAGTACTTC CAWSPGLAGDDEQYF 15 TRBD2 TRBJ2-7 once TRBV30
TGTGCCAGTAGTATGCCTAGAGCCCCGAGAGATACGCAGTATTTT CASSMPRAPRDTQYF 15 - TRBJ2-3 - TRBV19
TGTGCCAGCAGCCTACGACAGGGAAGAAACACCATATATTTT CASSLRQGRNTIYF 14 TRBD1 TRBJ1-3 - TRBV7-9
TGTGCCAGCAGCCCAGGGACTATTCACGGGGAGCTGTTTTTT CASSPGTIHGELFF 14 TRBD2 TRBJ2-2 - TRBV7-3
TGTGCCACCAGCCCCTGGACAGGGGGCGAAGTCTATGGCTACACCTTC CATSPWTGGEVYGYTF 16 TRBD1 TRBJ1-2 - TRBV15
TGTGCCAGCAGCGTAAATACAGGGGGGAGCACAGATACGCAGTATTTT CASSVNTGGSTDTQYF 16 TRBD1 TRBJ2-3 - TRBV9
TGTGCCAGTAGTAGACCCCAGGGGCGGATAACTGAAGCTTTCTTT CASSRPQGRITEAFF 15 - TRBJ1-1 - TRBV19
TGTGCCAGCAGCGTAGAAAGCGGATCAAGCTCCTACAATGAGCAGTTCTTC CASSVESGSSSYNEQFF 17 - TRBJ2-1 - TRBV9
TGTGCCAGCAGCTCCCGACTAGCGGGAGGCACAGATACGCAGTATTTT CASSSRLAGGTDTQYF 16 TRBD2 TRBJ2-3 - TRBV5-4
TGTGCCAGCAGCCCAGGGACAGGGGTTCGCCAGCCCCAGCATTTT CASSPGTGVRQPQHF 15 TRBD1 TRBJ1-5 - TRBV9
TGTGCCAGCAGCCCGGGGTCTCACAATGAGCAGTTCTTC CASSPGSHNEQFF 13 - TRBJ2-1 - TRBV11-3
TGTGCTAGCAGCTTAGCGGGAGGGGAAGGTGAGCAGTTCTTC CASSLAGGEGEQFF 14 TRBD2 TRBJ2-1 - TRBV7-7
TGTGCCAGCAGTGCTTGGCGGGCCGAGCAGTACTTC CASSAWRAEQYF 12 - TRBJ2-7 - TRBV2
TGTGCCAGCAGCGTATTAGTAGCGGGAGCGGTGGGGTCCTACAATGAGCAGTTCTTC CASSVLVAGAVGSYNEQFF 19 TRBD2 TRBJ2-1 - TRBV9
TGTGCCAGCAGCTCCCTCTCGGCCGGGGAGCTGTTTTTT CASSSLSAGELFF 13 - TRBJ2-2 - TRBV11-2
TGTGCCAGCAGCGACAGGCCCGGGAACACTGAAGCTTTCTTT CASSDRPGNTEAFF 14 - TRBJ1-1 - TRBV2
TGTGCCAGCAGCTTGGGTCAGGGGGCTTTCTACGAGCAGTACTTC CASSLGQGAFYEQYF 15 TRBD1 TRBJ2-7 - TRBV5-6
TGTGCCAGCAGTGATCGGACATTCAGCTCTGGAAACACCATATATTTT CASSDRTFSSGNTIYF 16 - TRBJ1-3 - TRBV6-1
TGTGCCAGCAGTGACCGGGCGGGAGAAGAGACCCAGTACTTC CASSDRAGEETQYF 14 TRBD2 TRBJ2-5 - TRBV6-4
TGTGCCAGCAGTTACGCCGGGGGACGTGGGGCCAACGTCCTGACTTTC CASSYAGGRGANVLTF 16 - TRBJ2-6 - TRBV6-5
TGTGCCAGCAGCGTAGAGGACAGACCCTACGAGCAGTACTTC CASSVEDRPYEQYF 14 - TRBJ2-7 - TRBV9
TGTGCCAGCAGCCCTTTTAGGGGTGTAGGCACTGAAGCTTTCTTT CASSPFRGVGTEAFF 15 - TRBJ1-1 - TRBV28
TGTGCCAGCAGCCCCGGGGAGTTGGGCTACACCTTC CASSPGELGYTF 12 - TRBJ1-2 - TRBV11-2
TGTGCCAGCAGTGAAGGTCTAGCGGGAGCCGGGGAGCTGTTTTTT CASSEGLAGAGELFF 15 TRBD2 TRBJ2-2 - TRBV2
TGTGCCAGCAGCTCCGGGACTAGCAGCAATGAGCAGTTCTTC CASSSGTSSNEQFF 14 TRBD2 TRBJ2-1 - TRBV7-9
TGTGCCAGCAGCTTGGTCCCTCGACTAGCGGGAGTCAATGAGCAGTTCTTC CASSLVPRLAGVNEQFF 17 TRBD2 TRBJ2-1 - TRBV5-5
TGTGCCAGCAGCGTAGCAGGGGTTAGCGGGAGGACCTCCTACAATGAGCAGTTCTTC CASSVAGVSGRTSYNEQFF 19 TRBD2 TRBJ2-1 - TRBV9
TGTGCCAGCAGCTTAGATTCTAGCGCTAGCGGAGAGACCCAGTACTTC CASSLDSSASGETQYF 16 TRBD2 TRBJ2-5 once TRBV7-9
TGTGCCAGCAGTAGAGGACAGGGGGTATACGAGCAGTACTTC CASSRGQGVYEQYF 14 TRBD1 TRBJ2-7 - TRBV6-5
TGTGCCAGTAGTATAGGTTCGACTGAAGCTTTCTTT CASSIGSTEAFF 12 - TRBJ1-1 - TRBV19